The 9 T cell receptor beta chains below were found in one sample sequenced in a study of blood T cell repertoires in COVID-19. Only in-frame clones appear in the TCRdb table, and some are missing; sequencing was by immunoSEQ multiplex PCR. The sample carries about 81,000 clones, less than 85% recorded once. Sequencing was performed on peripheral blood. The receptors were gathered from a human donor in a cohort sampled during active COVID-19.

This chain links TRBV19 with TRBJ2-7, with TRBD1 matching 7 bases. Germline assignment: CDR1 LNHDA and CDR2 SQIVND (reference sequence). With V trimmed by 4 bases and J by 3 bases, 6 bases remained unmatched. The CDR3 sequence is 14 residues long. CDR3 loop: CASSTTTGIYEQYF. The CDR3 coding sequence is TGTGCCAGTAGTACGACGACAGGGATCTACGAGCAGTACTTC.

This chain connects TRBV6-5 to TRBJ2-1; TRBD2 aligns across 7 bases. This CDR3 spans 13 amino acids. Losses at the gene ends were 7 bases for V and 4 bases for J; bases not matched to a gene: 4. Per germline, CDR1 MNHEY and CDR2 SVGAGI. The CDR3 spells CASMSGNYNEQFF. The CDR3, as DNA: TGTGCCAGCATGAGCGGGAATTACAATGAGCAGTTCTTC.

Comments on this clone: Germline is not matched at one junction end, which may reflect a read error. The genes are TRBV3-1 (or the pseudogene TRBV3-2) and TRBJ2-3, with TRBD2 identical over 11 bases. Germline CDR1 and CDR2: LGHDT and YNNKEL (reference sequence). This CDR3 has 11 amino acids. CDR3 residues: CASRLTGLAVF. The CDR3 region has the DNA TGTGCCAGCAGGCTAACGGGACTAGCGGTTTTT.

This chain uses TRBV2 with TRBJ1-5; 9 positions match TRBD1. The germline V gene encodes CDR1 SNHLY and CDR2 FYNNEI. The CDR3 sequence is 15 residues long. V shed 5 bases, J shed 4 bases, and the junction held 6 bases outside the gene matches. The CDR3 DNA follows: TGTGCCAGCAGTCAACAGGGGGCGCAGAATCAGCCCCAGCATTTT. It specifies CASSQQGAQNQPQHF.

The chain recombines TRBV28 with TRBJ1-5, with 7 bases aligning to TRBD1. Per germline, CDR1 MDHEN and CDR2 SYDVKM. The CDR3 loop spans 15 amino acids. V was pared by 8 bases and J by 6 bases, with 13 bases of the junction left unmatched. CDR3: CASASGTVNRQPQHF. The CDR3 DNA follows: TGTGCCAGCGCTTCCGGGACAGTAAACCGTCAGCCCCAGCATTTT.

The chain has TRBV2 and TRBJ2-6; possible D gene TRBD1, 5 bases. V was cut by 7 bases and J by 2 bases, with 9 bases left in between. CDR1 and CDR2 from the germline V gene are SNHLY and FYNNEI. The CDR3 contains 14 residues. CDR3 bases: TGTGCCAGCAATGACAGAACTGGGGCCAACGTCCTGACTTTC. It specifies CASNDRTGANVLTF.

The chain is built from TRBV7-6 and TRBJ1-4, with D hard to call. The V gene's germline CDR1 is SGHVS and CDR2 FNYEAQ. V was pared by 5 bases and J by 3 bases, with 13 bases between. There are 15 residues in the CDR3. The CDR3 DNA reads TGTGCCAGCAGCCCCGAGCCGGTGCCTAATGAAAAACTGTTTTTT. Translating gives CASSPEPVPNEKLFF.

This clone was counted between two and nine times. The rearrangement uses TRBV4-1 and TRBJ1-6; 12 nucleotides align to TRBD1. With 2 bases clipped from V and 9 bases from J, the junction kept 8 bases outside the gene matches. The germline gives CDR1 MGHRA, CDR2 YSYEKL. CDR3 size: 17 residues. Here the CDR3 reads CASSQNIRDRGLSPLHF. As DNA, the CDR3 is TGCGCCAGCAGCCAAAATATACGGGACAGGGGGCTTTCACCCCTCCACTTT.

This rearrangement joins TRBV3-1 (or the pseudogene TRBV3-2) to TRBJ2-5, with 7 bases fitting TRBD1. Germline values: CDR1 LGHDT, CDR2 YNNKEL (reference sequence). V trimming: 0 bases; J trimming: 4 bases; junction bases outside the gene matches: 14. CDR3 length: 18 residues. CDR3 DNA sequence: TGTGCCAGCAGCCAAGAAAGGGGGCTAGCTGGGTTGACAGAGACCCAGTACTTC. Translated, it gives CASSQERGLAGLTETQYF.